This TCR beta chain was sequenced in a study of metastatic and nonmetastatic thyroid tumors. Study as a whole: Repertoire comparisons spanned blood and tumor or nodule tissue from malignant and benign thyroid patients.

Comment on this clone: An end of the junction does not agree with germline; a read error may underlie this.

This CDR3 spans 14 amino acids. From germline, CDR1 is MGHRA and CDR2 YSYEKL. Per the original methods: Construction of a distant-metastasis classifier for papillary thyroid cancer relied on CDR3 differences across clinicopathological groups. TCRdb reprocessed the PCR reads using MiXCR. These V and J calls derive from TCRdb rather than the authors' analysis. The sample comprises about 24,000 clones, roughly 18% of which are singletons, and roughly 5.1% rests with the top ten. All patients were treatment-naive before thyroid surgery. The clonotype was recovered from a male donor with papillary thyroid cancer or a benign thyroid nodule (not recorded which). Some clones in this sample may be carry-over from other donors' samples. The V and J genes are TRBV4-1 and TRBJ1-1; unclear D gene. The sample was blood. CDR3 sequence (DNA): TGCGCCAGCAGCCACGATGATCTAGCCACTGAAGTTTTCTTT. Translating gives CASSHDDLATEVFF.